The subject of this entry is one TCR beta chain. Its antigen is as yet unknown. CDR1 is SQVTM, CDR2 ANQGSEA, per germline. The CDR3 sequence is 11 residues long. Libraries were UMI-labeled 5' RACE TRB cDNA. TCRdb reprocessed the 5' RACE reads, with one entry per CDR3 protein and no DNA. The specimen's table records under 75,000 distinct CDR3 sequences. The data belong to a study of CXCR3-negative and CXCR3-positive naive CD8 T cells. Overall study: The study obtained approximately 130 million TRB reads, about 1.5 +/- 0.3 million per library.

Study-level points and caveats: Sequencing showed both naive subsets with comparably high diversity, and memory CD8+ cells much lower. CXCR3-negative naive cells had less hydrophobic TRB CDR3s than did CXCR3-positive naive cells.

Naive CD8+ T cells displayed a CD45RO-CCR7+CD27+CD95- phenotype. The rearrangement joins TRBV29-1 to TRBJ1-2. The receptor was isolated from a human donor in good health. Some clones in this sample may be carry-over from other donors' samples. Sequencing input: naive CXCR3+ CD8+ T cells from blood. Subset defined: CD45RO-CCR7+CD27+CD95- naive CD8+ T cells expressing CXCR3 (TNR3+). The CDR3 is CSEASNYGYTF.